A single sample gave rise to the 20 T cell receptor beta chains below, sequenced in a study of shared clonotypes between healthy human individuals. Assay used: immunoSEQ multiplex PCR; TCRdb lists only in-frame clones, some missing. The sample lists about 1.5 million clones; nearly 99% were seen once. Material: naive CD4+ T cells sorted from blood. Subset indicated: CD45RA+ positively selected. The receptors come from a man aged 25-45 years in good health.

The chain uses TRBV10-3 and TRBJ2-2; perhaps TRBD2 as D (6 bases). Trimming removed 2 bases from V and 13 bases from J, with 14 bases in between. Per germline, CDR1 ENHRY and CDR2 SYGVKD. The CDR3 sequence is 13 residues long. CDR3: CAISETSLYGLFF. In nucleotides, the CDR3 is TGTGCCATCAGTGAGACTAGCCTATATGGGCTGTTTTTT.

The rearrangement uses TRBV19 and TRBJ1-1, with D possibly TRBD1 on 5 matching bases. This CDR3 spans 16 amino acids. The V end lost 4 bases, the J end lost 0 bases, and 15 bases lay between the germline ends. Germline V gene sequence: CDR1 LNHDA, CDR2 SQIVND (reference sequence). The CDR3 DNA is TGTGCCAGTAGTACTAGGGCCGGGACTCTGAACACTGAAGCTTTCTTT. Its protein is CASSTRAGTLNTEAFF.

The rearrangement uses TRBV28 and TRBJ1-3; 7 nucleotides line up with TRBD1. The CDR3 length is 17 residues. J lost 0 bases, V lost 5 bases, and 10 bases had no gene match. CDR1 and CDR2 (germline): MDHEN, SYDVKM. CDR3 sequence reads: CASSESTGRISGNTIYF. Here the CDR3 DNA reads TGTGCCAGCAGTGAATCGACAGGGCGAATCTCTGGAAACACCATATATTTT.

The chain is built from TRBV2 and TRBJ2-7; a weak D match, TRBD2 (5 bases). Trimming left V 8 bases short and J 2 bases short, with 19 bases between. Germline CDR1 reads SNHLY; CDR2 reads FYNNEI. The CDR3 loop spans 15 amino acids. The CDR3: CASYRTGNGPYEQYF. The DNA for the CDR3 is TGTGCCAGCTATAGAACGGGGAACGGTCCCTACGAGCAGTACTTC.

The CDR3 bases are TGTGCCACCCAAGGACAGGTTGGTTCGCAGCCCCAGCATTTT. This sequence encodes CATQGQVGSQPQHF. The gene calls are TRBV19 and TRBJ1-5; TRBD1 agrees at 7 bases. CDR3 length: 14 amino acids. In germline, CDR1 is LNHDA, CDR2 SQIVND (reference sequence). The ends lost 10 bases at V and 7 bases at J; junction bases unmatched: 13. Full variable domain (outside the CDR3, taken from reference TRBV19 and TRBJ1-5): DGGITQSPKYLFRKEGQNVTLSCEQNLNHDAMYWYRQDPGQGLRLIYYSQIVNDFQKGDIAEGYSVSREKKESFPLTVTSAQKNPTAFYLCATQGQVGSQPQHFGDGTRLSIL.

The chain has TRBV27 and TRBJ2-7; D possibly uses TRBD1 or TRBD2 (5 bases each). Trimming pared 0 bases from V and 4 bases from J, leaving 25 bases between. The CDR3 runs to 19 residues. Per the germline V gene, CDR1 is MNHEY and CDR2 is SMNVEV (reference sequence). CDR3 DNA: TGTGCCAGCAGTTTATCCACAATCGAGGGACCCACAATCAAATACGAGCAGTACTTC. Its translation is CASSLSTIEGPTIKYEQYF.

The rearrangement uses TRBV10-3 and TRBJ2-7; possibly TRBD2 for D (6 bases). CDR1 and CDR2 from the germline V gene are ENHRY and SYGVKD. V was shortened by 4 bases and J by 5 bases, with 21 bases between the two germline ends. The CDR3 is 16 amino acids. CDR3 protein: CAISANTGLSPHEQYF. The CDR3 DNA reads TGTGCCATCAGTGCAAATACAGGACTATCTCCCCACGAGCAGTACTTC.

This chain joins TRBV6-5 and TRBJ2-7; tentative D call: TRBD2 (5 bases). Trimming pared 2 bases from V and 6 bases from J, leaving 8 bases between. In germline, CDR1 is MNHEY, CDR2 SVGAGI. The CDR3 spans 12 residues. The CDR3 loop reads CASSYDGGEQYF. The DNA for the CDR3 is TGTGCCAGCAGTTACGACGGAGGCGAGCAGTACTTC.

This clone was counted once. The chain recombines TRBV11-2 with TRBJ2-1; 8 bases agree with TRBD2. V dropped 1 base and J dropped 7; count of bases not matched to a gene: 12. Looked up from germline, CDR1 is SGHAT and CDR2 is FQNNGV. This CDR3 spans 17 amino acids. The CDR3 loop reads CASSLGTSLSPRNEQFF. The CDR3 DNA follows: TGTGCCAGCAGCTTAGGGACTAGCCTGTCCCCGAGGAATGAGCAGTTCTTC.

This rearrangement joins TRBV30 to TRBJ2-5; D may be TRBD2 (6 bases). Trimming removed 2 bases at V and 2 bases at J, with 12 bases between. Germline V gene sequence: CDR1 GTSNPN, CDR2 SVGIG (reference sequence). The CDR3 loop spans 14 amino acids. In DNA, the CDR3 is TGTGCCTGGAGTCCGGGACTCTTACAAGAGACCCAGTACTTC. The encoded protein is CAWSPGLLQETQYF.

The V gene is TRBV25-1, the J gene TRBJ2-7, with D possibly matching TRBD1 (5 bases). CDR3 length: 12 amino acids. CDR1 MGHDK and CDR2 SYGVNS come from the germline V gene. V lost 10 bases and J 3 bases, leaving 13 bases between the germline ends. CDR3 sequence (DNA): TGTGCCACCGTTTCCGACAGCTACGAGCAGTACTTC. It yields the protein CATVSDSYEQYF.

This clone was observed once. The chain combines TRBV10-2 with TRBJ2-3; 8 bases are a match to TRBD1. With V trimmed by 6 bases and J by 1 base, 6 bases remained unmatched. Per germline, CDR1 WSHSY and CDR2 SAAADI. This CDR3 has 15 residues. The CDR3 DNA is TGCGCCAGCAGGACAGGGGTTGCGGGCACAGATACGCAGTATTTT. Translation: CASRTGVAGTDTQYF.

This chain uses TRBV7-2 with TRBJ2-7; 10 bases fit TRBD1. CDR1 and CDR2 (germline): SGHTA, FQGNSA. CDR3 size: 14 residues. V lost 5 bases, J lost 7 bases, and 8 bases stayed unmatched. The CDR3 is CASSADRGPGEQYF. CDR3 DNA sequence: TGTGCCAGCAGCGCCGACAGGGGGCCGGGGGAGCAGTACTTC.

The genes are TRBV5-4 and TRBJ2-2; 9 positions match TRBD1. Germline CDR1 and CDR2: SGHNT and YYREEE (reference sequence). V was clipped by 4 bases and J by 6 bases; unmatched bases: 4. This CDR3 region has 14 residues. CDR3 loop: CASSPRQGAGELFF. The CDR3 DNA is TGTGCCAGCAGCCCCCGACAGGGGGCCGGGGAGCTGTTTTTT.

This chain joins TRBV18 and TRBJ2-1, with 9 nucleotides matching TRBD2. The CDR3 totals 16 residues. Trimming cost V 1 base and J 8 bases; bases outside gene matches: 9. CDR1 is KGHSH, CDR2 LQKENI, per germline. CDR3 in DNA: TGTGCCAGCTCACCACTCGGCGGGAGGGCAGGCGATGAGCAGTTCTTC. As protein: CASSPLGGRAGDEQFF.

The genes are TRBV15 and TRBJ1-2; TRBD1 agrees at 7 bases. This CDR3 is built from 16 residues. Trimming took 3 bases from V and 5 from J; bases not matched to a gene: 12. Germline V gene lookup returns CDR1 LNHNV and CDR2 YYDKDF (reference sequence). For the CDR3, the DNA is TGTGCCACCAGCAGGGGAAGACAGGGCCCGGGGTATGGCTACACCTTC. Protein sequence: CATSRGRQGPGYGYTF.

The chain recombines TRBV7-2 with TRBJ2-7; tentatively, D is TRBD1 (7 bases). CDR1 and CDR2 from the germline V gene are SGHTA and FQGNSA. Trimming stripped 5 bases from V and 4 bases from J, with 18 bases between. CDR3 length equals 15 residues. The DNA of the CDR3 is TGTGCCAGCAGCCTGGGGGCAGGGGGGTTGTACGAGCAGTACTTC. It codes for CASSLGAGGLYEQYF.

This chain uses TRBV5-1 with TRBJ2-2; D ambiguous. V dropped 4 bases and J dropped 3 bases, with 10 bases sitting between them. The CDR3 length is 14 residues. Per germline, CDR1 SGHRS and CDR2 YFSETQ. The CDR3 protein is CASSGPQYTGELFF. In nucleotides, the CDR3 is TGCGCCAGCAGCGGCCCACAGTACACCGGGGAGCTGTTTTTT.

The gene calls are TRBV18 and TRBJ1-1, with a possible D match to TRBD1 (5 bases). CDR1 and CDR2 from the germline V gene are KGHSH and LQKENI. The CDR3 runs to 15 residues. Trimming stripped 6 bases from V and 5 bases from J, with 19 bases between. In DNA, the CDR3 is TGTGCCAGCTCGGGCAAGGAAGGGGTTGTTACTGAAGCTTTCTTT. Encoded protein: CASSGKEGVVTEAFF.

The rearrangement links TRBV14 to TRBJ2-2; D unclear. V was cut by 1 base and J by 6 bases, with 9 bases left in between. CDR1 and CDR2 from the germline V gene are SGHDN and FVKESK. The CDR3 runs 14 residues. The CDR3 sequence is CASSQVWGPGELFF. CDR3 sequence (DNA): TGTGCCAGCAGCCAAGTCTGGGGTCCCGGGGAGCTGTTTTTT.